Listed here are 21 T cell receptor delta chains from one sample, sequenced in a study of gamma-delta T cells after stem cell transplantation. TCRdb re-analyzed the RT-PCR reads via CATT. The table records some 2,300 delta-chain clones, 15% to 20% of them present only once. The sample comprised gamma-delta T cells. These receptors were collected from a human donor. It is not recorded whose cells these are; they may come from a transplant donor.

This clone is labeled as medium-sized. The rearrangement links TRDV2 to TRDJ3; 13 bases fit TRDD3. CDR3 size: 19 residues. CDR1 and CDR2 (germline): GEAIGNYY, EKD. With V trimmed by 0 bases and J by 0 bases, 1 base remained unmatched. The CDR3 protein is CACDTYWGIRSWDTRQMFF. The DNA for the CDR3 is TGTGCCTGTGACACCTACTGGGGGATACGCTCCTGGGACACCCGACAGATGTTTTTC.

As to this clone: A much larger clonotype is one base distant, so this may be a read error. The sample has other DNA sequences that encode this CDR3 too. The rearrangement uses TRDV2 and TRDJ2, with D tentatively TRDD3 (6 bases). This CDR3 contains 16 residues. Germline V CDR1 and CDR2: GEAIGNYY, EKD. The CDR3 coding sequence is TGTGCCTGTGACACCGTGGGGGGAGCTTTGACAGCACAACTCTTCTTC. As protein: CACDTVGGALTAQLFF.

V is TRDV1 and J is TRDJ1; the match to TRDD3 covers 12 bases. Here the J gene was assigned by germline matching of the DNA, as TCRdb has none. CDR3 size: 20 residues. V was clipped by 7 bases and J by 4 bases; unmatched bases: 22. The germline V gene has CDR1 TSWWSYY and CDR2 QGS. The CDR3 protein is CALEVSSYAGGYGLGDKLIF. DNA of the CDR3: TGTGCTCTTGAAGTTTCTTCCTACGCTGGGGGATACGGCTTGGGCGATAAACTCATCTTT.

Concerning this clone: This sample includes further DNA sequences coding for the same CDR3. CDR3 nucleotides: TGTGCAGCAAGTGCGAGCCATTCTAGGAGGGACGCCCCCTCTTTGACAGCACAACTCTTCTTT. Amino acid sequence: CAASASHSRRDAPSLTAQLFF. The rearrangement uses TRAV29/DV5 and TRDJ2; D not certain. This CDR3 comprises 21 residues. The V and J ends lost 2 bases and 0 bases respectively, with 29 bases between them. Germline loops: CDR1 NSMFDY, CDR2 ISSIKDK.

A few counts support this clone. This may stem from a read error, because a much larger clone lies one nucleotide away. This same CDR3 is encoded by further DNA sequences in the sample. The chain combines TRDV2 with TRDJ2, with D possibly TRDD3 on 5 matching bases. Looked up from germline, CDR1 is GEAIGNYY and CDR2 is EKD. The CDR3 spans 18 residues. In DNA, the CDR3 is TGTGCCTGTGACACCGGGCGGGGGGTCTCAGCTTTGACAGCGCAACTCTTCTTT. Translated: CACDTGRGVSALTAQLFF.

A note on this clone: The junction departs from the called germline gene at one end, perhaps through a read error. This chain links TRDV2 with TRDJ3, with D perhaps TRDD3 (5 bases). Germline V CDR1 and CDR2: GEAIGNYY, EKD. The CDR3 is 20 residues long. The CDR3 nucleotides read TGTGCCTGTGACACCCACCCGGGGCATACGTTTCCCTGTGACACCCGCCCGATGATTTTC. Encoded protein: CACDTHPGHTFPCDTRPMIF.

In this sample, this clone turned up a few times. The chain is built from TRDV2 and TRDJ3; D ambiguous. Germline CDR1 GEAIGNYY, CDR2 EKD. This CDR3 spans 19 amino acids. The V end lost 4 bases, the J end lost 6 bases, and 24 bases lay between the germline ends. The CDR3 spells CACEPLLAERTLDTRQMFF. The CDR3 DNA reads TGTGCCTGTGAGCCCCTCCTGGCCGAGAGGACCTTGGACACCCGACAGATGTTTTTC.

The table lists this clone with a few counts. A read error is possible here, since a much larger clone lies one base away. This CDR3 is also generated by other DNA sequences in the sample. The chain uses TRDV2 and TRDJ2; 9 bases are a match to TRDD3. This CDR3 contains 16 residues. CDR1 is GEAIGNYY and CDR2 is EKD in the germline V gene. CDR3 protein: CACDPYWGTLTAQLFF. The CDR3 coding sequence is TGTGCCTGTGACCCGTACTGGGGGACTTTGACAGCCCAACTCTTCTTT.

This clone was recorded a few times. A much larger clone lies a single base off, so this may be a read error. CDR3 in DNA: TGTGCTCTTGGGGAACTGAACCCCTGGCCCTTACTATGGGGATCGTACACCGATAAACTCATCTTT. Protein sequence: CALGELNPWPLLWGSYTDKLIF. The chain couples TRDV1 to TRDJ1; D might be TRDD3 (6 bases). Germline V gives CDR1 TSWWSYY, CDR2 QGS. V shed 0 bases and J shed 0 bases, with 29 bases lying between them. The CDR3 consists of 22 residues.

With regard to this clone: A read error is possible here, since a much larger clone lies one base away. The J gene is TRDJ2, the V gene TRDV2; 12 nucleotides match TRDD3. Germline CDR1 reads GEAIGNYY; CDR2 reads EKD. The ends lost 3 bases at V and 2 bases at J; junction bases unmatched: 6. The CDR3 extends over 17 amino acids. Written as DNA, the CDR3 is TGTGCCTGTGACTTACTGGGGGATACACCCTTGACAGCACAACTCTTCTTT. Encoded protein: CACDLLGDTPLTAQLFF.

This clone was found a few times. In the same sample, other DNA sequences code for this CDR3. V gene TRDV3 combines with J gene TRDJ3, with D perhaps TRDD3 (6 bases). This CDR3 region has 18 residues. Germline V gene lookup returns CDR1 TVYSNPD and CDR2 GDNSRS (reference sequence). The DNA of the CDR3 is TGTGCTTTTGGGGGTACTGTTGCCCCCTCCTGGGACACCCGACAGATGTTTTTC. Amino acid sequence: CAFGGTVAPSWDTRQMFF.

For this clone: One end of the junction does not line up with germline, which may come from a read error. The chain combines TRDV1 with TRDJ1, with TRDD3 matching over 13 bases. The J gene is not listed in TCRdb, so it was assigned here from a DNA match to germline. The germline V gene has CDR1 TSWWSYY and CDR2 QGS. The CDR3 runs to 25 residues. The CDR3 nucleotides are TGTGCTCTTGGGCATAAAAAACATTCCAGTTTCCCTTACTGGGGGATACGCCCTTACACTGATAAACTCATCTTT. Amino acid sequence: CALGHKKHSSFPYWGIRPYTDKLIF.

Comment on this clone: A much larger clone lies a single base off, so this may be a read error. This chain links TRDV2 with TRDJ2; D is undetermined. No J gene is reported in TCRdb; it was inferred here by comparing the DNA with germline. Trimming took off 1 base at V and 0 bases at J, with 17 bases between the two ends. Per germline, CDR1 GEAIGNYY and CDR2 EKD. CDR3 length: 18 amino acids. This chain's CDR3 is CACDTVIGSPSLTAQLFF. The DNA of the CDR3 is TGTGCCTGTGACACGGTCATTGGGAGTCCTTCTTTGACAGCACAACTCTTCTTT.

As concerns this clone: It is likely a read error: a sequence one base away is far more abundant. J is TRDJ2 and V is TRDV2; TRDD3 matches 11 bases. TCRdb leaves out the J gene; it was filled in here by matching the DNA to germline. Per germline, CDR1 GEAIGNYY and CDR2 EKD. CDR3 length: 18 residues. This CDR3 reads CACDTVGDTGSLTAKLFF. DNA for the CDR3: TGTGCCTGTGACACCGTGGGGGATACGGGCTCTTTGACAGCAAAACTCTTCTTT.

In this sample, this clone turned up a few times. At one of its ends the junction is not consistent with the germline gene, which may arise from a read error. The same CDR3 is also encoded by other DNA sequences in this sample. The CDR3 region has the DNA TGTGCTCTTGGGGATTCACGGGGATACCGGCTGACGGCACAACTCTTCTTT. It codes for CALGDSRGYRLTAQLFF. The chain joins TRDV1 to TRDJ2; 8 nucleotides line up with TRDD3. CDR3 size: 17 residues. In germline, CDR1 is TSWWSYY, CDR2 QGS.

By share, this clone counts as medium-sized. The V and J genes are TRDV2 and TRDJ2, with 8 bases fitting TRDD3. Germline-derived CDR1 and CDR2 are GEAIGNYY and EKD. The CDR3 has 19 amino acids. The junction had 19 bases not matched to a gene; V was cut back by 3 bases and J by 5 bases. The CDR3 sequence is CACDPAPYWGFNRTAQLFF. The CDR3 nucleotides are TGTGCCTGTGACCCCGCCCCTTACTGGGGGTTCAATCGAACAGCACAACTCTTCTTT.

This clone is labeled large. The CDR3 sequence: CACDTDSWDTRQMFF. The CDR3 nucleotides read TGTGCCTGTGACACGGACTCCTGGGACACCCGACAGATGTTTTTC. This chain uses TRDV2 with TRDJ3; no clear D gene. Deletions cut 1 base from V and 0 bases from J, with 3 bases between. CDR3 length equals 15 residues. Germline CDR1 reads GEAIGNYY; CDR2 reads EKD.

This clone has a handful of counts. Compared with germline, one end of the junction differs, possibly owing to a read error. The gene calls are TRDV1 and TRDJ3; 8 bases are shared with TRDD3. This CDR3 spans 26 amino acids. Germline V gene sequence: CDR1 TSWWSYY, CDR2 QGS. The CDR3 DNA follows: TGTGCTCTTGGGGACGGCACGGGACCAAGATCCTGGGGGAGGCGAAGGGGGTCCTGGGACGCCCGACAGATGTTTTTC. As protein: CALGDGTGPRSWGRRRGSWDARQMFF.

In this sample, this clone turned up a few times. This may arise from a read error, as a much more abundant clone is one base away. The chain's CDR3 is CACDTAVGIPSSDTRQMFF. CDR3 sequence (DNA): TGTGCCTGTGACACCGCTGTGGGGATCCCCTCCTCGGACACCCGACAGATGTTTTTC. The rearrangement joins TRDV2 to TRDJ3; D is perhaps TRDD3 (6 bases). The CDR3 has 19 amino acids. CDR1 and CDR2 from the germline V gene are GEAIGNYY and EKD.

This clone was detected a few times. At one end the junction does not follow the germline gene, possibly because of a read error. CDR3 in DNA: TGTGCCTTTCTCCTTCATTCCGCACTGGGGGATAGGGGAGGCGATAAACTCACCTTT. Protein: CAFLLHSALGDRGGDKLTF. V gene TRDV3 combines with J gene TRDJ1, with 11 bases fitting TRDD3. Germline V gene lookup returns CDR1 TVYSNPD and CDR2 GDNSRS (reference sequence). The CDR3 covers 19 residues.

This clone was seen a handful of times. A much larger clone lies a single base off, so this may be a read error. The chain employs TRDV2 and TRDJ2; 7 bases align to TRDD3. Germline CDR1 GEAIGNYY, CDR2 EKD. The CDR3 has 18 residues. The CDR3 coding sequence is TGTGCCTGTGACACCTTCCCTCTCCGTACTGGGGATAGGGCACAACCCTTCTTT. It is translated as CACDTFPLRTGDRAQPFF.